This TCR beta chain was obtained from a study of cytomegalovirus exposure and HLA in healthy donors. About the research overall: The early release's HLA-typed donors yielded about 85 million unique TCRs.

The CDR3 contains 12 residues. The V end was cut by 7 bases, the J end by 5 bases, with 12 bases between. From germline, CDR1 is SQVTM and CDR2 ANQGSEA. Both 60 Vbeta primers and 13 Jbeta primers went into the PCR. Assay used: immunoSEQ multiplex PCR; TCRdb lists only in-frame clones, some missing. Of about 160,000 clones listed, roughly 74% were seen once; the top ten hold more than 4%. This clone was detected once. This chain connects TRBV29-1 to TRBJ1-5; D is uncertain. The sequenced sample was PBMCs. The clonotype was recovered from a male donor in good health and CMV-seronegative. CDR3 coding DNA: TGCAGCGGGAGGCACAGCCATCAGCCCCAGCATTTT. This translates into CSGRHSHQPQHF.